The sequence of this T cell receptor beta chain was determined in a study of T cells in Graves' hyperthyroidism and ophthalmopathy. Study conclusions and caveats: Stable hyperthyroidism was separated from ophthalmopathy by a model based on 13 V-J features.

Worth noting for this clonotype: The antigen is not known.

RNA transcripts provided the source from which TCR beta CDR3 regions were amplified. The study used the HTBI primer set for a first-round RT-PCR of the TCR CDR3. TCRdb reprocessed the multiplex PCR reads with MiXCR, giving one entry per CDR3 protein. This sample has hundreds of thousands of distinct CDR3 sequences, with 15% to 20% found just once. The CDR3 has 15 amino acids. The J segment lost 4 bases and the V segment lost 6 bases, leaving 8 bases of the junction unmatched. CDR1 MDHEN and CDR2 SYDVKM come from the germline V gene. The gene calls are TRBV28 and TRBJ2-3; 9 bases map to TRBD1. This receptor was taken from a woman in her 30s with Graves' hyperthyroidism. Sequenced sample: blood. The CDR3 nucleotides are TGTGCCAGCAGCCTCGGACAGGGGAGTGCAGATACGCAGTATTTT. This sequence encodes CASSLGQGSADTQYF.